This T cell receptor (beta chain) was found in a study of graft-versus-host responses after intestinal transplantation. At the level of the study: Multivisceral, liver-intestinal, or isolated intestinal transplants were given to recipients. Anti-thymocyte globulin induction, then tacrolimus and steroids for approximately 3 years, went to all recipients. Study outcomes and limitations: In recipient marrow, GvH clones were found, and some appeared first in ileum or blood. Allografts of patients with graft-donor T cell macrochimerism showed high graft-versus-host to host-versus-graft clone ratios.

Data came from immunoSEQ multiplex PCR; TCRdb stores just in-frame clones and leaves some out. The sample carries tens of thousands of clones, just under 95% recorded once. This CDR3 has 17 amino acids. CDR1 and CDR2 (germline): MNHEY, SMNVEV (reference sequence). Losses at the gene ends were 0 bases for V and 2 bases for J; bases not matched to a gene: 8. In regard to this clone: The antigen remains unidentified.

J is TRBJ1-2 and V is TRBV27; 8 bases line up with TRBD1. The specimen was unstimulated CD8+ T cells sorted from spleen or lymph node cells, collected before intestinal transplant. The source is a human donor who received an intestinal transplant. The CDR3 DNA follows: TGTGCCAGCAGTTTATCACTTACAGGGGGTGCGAACTATGGCTACACCTTC. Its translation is CASSLSLTGGANYGYTF.